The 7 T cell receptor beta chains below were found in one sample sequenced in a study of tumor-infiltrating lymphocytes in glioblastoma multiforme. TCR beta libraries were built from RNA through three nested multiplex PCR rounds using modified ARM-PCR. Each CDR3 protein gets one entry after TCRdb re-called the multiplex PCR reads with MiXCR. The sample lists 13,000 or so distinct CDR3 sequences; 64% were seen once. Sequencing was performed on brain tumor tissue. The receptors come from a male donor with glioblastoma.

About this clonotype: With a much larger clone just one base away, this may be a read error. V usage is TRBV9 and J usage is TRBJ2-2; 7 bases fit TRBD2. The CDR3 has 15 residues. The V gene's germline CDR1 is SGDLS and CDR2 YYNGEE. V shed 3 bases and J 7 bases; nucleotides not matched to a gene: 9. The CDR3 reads CASSAGGLPGGELFF. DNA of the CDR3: TGTGCCAGCAGCGCGGGGGGACTCCCGGGCGGGGAGCTGTTTTTT.

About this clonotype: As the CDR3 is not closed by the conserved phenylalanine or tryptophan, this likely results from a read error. The CDR3 here is CANSLGRLADEQFY. Written as DNA, the CDR3 is TGTGCCAACAGCTTAGGGAGACTAGCCGATGAGCAGTTCTAC. V and J are TRBV11-1 and TRBJ2-1, with TRBD2 matching 7 bases. Looked up from germline, CDR1 is SGHAT and CDR2 is FQDESV (reference sequence). The CDR3 covers 14 residues.

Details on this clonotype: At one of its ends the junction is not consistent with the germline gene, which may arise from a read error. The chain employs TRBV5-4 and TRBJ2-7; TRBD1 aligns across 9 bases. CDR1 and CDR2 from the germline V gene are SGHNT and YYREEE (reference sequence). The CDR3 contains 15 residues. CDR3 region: CVSSWGQGVPHEQYF. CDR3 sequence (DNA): TGTGTCAGCAGCTGGGGACAGGGTGTCCCCCACGAGCAGTACTTC.

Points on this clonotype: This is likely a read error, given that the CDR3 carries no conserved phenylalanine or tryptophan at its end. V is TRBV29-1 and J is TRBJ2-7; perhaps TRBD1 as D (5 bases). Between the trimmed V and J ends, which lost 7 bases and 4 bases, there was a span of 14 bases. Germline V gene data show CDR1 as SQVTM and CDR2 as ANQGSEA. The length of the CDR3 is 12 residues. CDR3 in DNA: TGCAGCGCCCTATGGACAAAGTACGAGCAGTACCTC. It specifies CSALWTKYEQYL.

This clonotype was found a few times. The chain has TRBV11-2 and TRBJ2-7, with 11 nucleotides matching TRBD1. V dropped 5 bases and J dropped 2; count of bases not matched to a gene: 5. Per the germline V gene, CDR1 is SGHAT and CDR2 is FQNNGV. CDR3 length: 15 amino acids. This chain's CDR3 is CASSDPGQGAYEQYF. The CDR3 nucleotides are TGTGCCAGCAGCGATCCGGGACAGGGGGCCTACGAGCAGTACTTC. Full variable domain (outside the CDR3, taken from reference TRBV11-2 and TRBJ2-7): EAGVAQSPRYKIIEKRQSVAFWCNPISGHATLYWYQQILGQGPKLLIQFQNNGVVDDSQLPKDRFSAERLKGVDSTLKIQPAKLEDSAVYLCASSDPGQGAYEQYFGPGTRLTVT.

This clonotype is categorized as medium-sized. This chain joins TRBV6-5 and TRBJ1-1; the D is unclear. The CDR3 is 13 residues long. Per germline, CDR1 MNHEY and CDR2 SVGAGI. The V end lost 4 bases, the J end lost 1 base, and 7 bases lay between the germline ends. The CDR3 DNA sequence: TGTGCCAGCAGTTGGACGGCGAACACTGAAGCTTTCTTT. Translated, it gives CASSWTANTEAFF.

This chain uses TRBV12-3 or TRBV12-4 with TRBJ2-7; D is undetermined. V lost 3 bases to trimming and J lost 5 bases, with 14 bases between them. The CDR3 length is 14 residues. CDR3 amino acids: CASSFPPLGNEQYF. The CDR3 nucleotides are TGTGCCAGCAGTTTCCCCCCCCTTGGTAACGAGCAGTACTTC.